This T cell receptor (beta chain) came from a study of blood T cell repertoires in COVID-19. Study background: COVID-19 samples from acute and convalescent phases originated in the United States, Italy and Spain. T cells, B-cell-depleted T cells, or PBMCs provided the cDNA or gDNA that served as material.

The CDR3 contains 13 residues. V gave up 4 bases and J gave up 8 bases, with 12 bases separating them. CDR1 and CDR2 from the germline V gene are SGDLS and YYNGEE. Original processing methods: Reference gene primer amplification yielded estimated nucleated cell counts. Profiling relied on immunoSEQ multiplex PCR, and the TCRdb table lists in-frame clones only, not all of them. V and J calls and clone size are as listed in that table; D and trimming were resolved from the DNA. Here the sample spans under 200,000 clones, about 89% being singletons. Input material: peripheral blood. The V gene is TRBV9, the J gene TRBJ1-4; tentative D call: TRBD1 (5 bases). The source is a man aged 70 or older with acute or convalescent COVID-19. CDR3 sequence: CASSPAGGEKLFF. Here the CDR3 DNA reads TGTGCCAGCAGCCCAGCGGGGGGGGAAAAACTGTTTTTT.